The T cell receptor beta chain under discussion was sequenced for a study of shared clonotypes between healthy human individuals. Germline-derived CDR1 and CDR2 are MNHEY and SMNVEV (reference sequence). The CDR3 contains 16 residues. Trimming cost V 4 bases and J 3 bases, with 18 bases left between them. Naive CD8 isolation took CD45RO-negative cells positively selected for CCR7 and excluded terminally differentiated effector memory CD45RA+ cells. Repertoires were generated with immunoSEQ multiplex PCR, while TCRdb's copy carries only in-frame clones and drops some. The sample has around 2,000,000 clones, less than 95% seen once.

This TCR derives from a man aged 18 to 35 in good health. The chain combines TRBV27 with TRBJ1-1; no clear D. What was sequenced was naive CD8+ T cells sorted from blood. The CDR3 is CASSSVGTGRDTEAFF. For the CDR3, the DNA is TGTGCCAGCAGTTCGGTCGGCACGGGTAGGGACACTGAAGCTTTCTTT.